This note documents a single T cell receptor beta chain sequence. The antigen remains undetermined. This CDR3 spans 13 amino acids. Per the germline V gene, CDR1 is MNHNS and CDR2 is SASEGT. V lost 7 bases and J lost 12, with 21 bases in between. Clones were read by immunoSEQ multiplex PCR, and TCRdb kept only the in-frame ones, dropping some. The repertoire holds tens of thousands of clones, with around 84% as singletons. This sample is part of a study of T cells in localized non-small cell lung cancer. Study results and caveats: In uninvolved adjacent lung, T cell clonality reached its highest value, exceeding tumor. Median about 56 top-100 tumor clones were shared with paired adjacent lung. Longer overall survival associated with higher blood T cell density; shorter survival with higher adjacent-lung clonality.

The chain links TRBV6-1 to TRBJ1-2; possible D gene TRBD1, 6 bases. This clonotype was obtained from a female donor of 60 years or more with stage I lung adenocarcinoma. The source was peripheral blood, collected before any cancer treatment. The CDR3 is CASKITIQGFDTF. DNA of the CDR3: TGTGCCAGCAAGATAACAATACAGGGTTTTGACACCTTC.